A selection of T cell receptor beta chains follows, all from one sample in a study of OX40 agonist ivuxolimab in advanced cancers. Repertoires were generated with immunoSEQ multiplex PCR, while TCRdb's copy carries only in-frame clones and drops some. The data hold around 25,000 clones, with 80% to 85% observed a single time. The specimen comprised CD4+ or CD8+ T cells sorted from blood, sampled in a trial of the OX40 agonist ivuxolimab. The receptors were gathered from an adult with an advanced solid tumor such as melanoma, head and neck, liver or kidney cancer. CDR3s include the opening cysteine and the closing phenylalanine or tryptophan. The D gene is left open where the match is weak.

j_call | d_call | v_call | cdr3_aa
TRBJ2-7 | TRBD2 | TRBV7-7 | CASSPGGTAYEQYF
TRBJ1-5 | - | TRBV19 | CASSIGGGAQLPQHF
TRBJ2-1 | - | TRBV28 | CASNPTSGLKENNEQFF
TRBJ2-1 | - | TRBV7-2 | CASSRRDKPYNEQFF
TRBJ1-1 | - | TRBV28 | CASSFGTVEAFF
TRBJ1-1 | - | TRBV9 | CASSTPGAGDNTEAFF
TRBJ1-2 | - | TRBV27 | CASSLGSNYGYTF
TRBJ2-7 | TRBD1 | TRBV11-2 | CASSHPGQGIVEQYF
TRBJ2-7 | - | TRBV7-8 | CASSPGTYEQYF
TRBJ2-7 | TRBD1 | TRBV7-9 | CASSHGQDSYEQYF
TRBJ2-7 | - | TRBV4-1 | CASSQEYGGSYEQYF
TRBJ1-3 | - | TRBV9 | CASSVPPGGSGNTIYF
TRBJ2-3 | - | TRBV29-1 | CSVEGYDTQYF
TRBJ1-1 | TRBD1 | TRBV19 | CASSSRQGANTEAFF
TRBJ1-5 | - | TRBV28 | CASSLGGAGQPQHF
TRBJ2-6 | - | TRBV9 | CASSARGRSSGANVLTF
TRBJ1-5 | TRBD1 | TRBV5-6 | CASSLARQGYQPQHF
TRBJ2-1 | TRBD2 | TRBV7-8 | CASSPGGLDDYNEQFF
TRBJ1-2 | - | TRBV7-3 | CASSRGQLYGYTF
TRBJ1-6 | - | TRBV7-6 | CASSSDRLNSPLHF
TRBJ2-2 | - | TRBV5-6 | CASSLTPNTGELFF
TRBJ2-7 | - | TRBV7-9 | CASSSFIGHYEQYF
TRBJ2-7 | - | TRBV2 | CASTRGANTYEQYF
TRBJ2-5 | - | TRBV27 | CASRTDWYQETQYF
TRBJ2-7 | TRBD1 | TRBV9 | CASSIDRLPGTGDYEQYF
TRBJ2-1 | - | TRBV29-1 | CSVGQQFF
TRBJ1-3 | - | TRBV9 | CASSVAAGNTIYF
TRBJ2-7 | - | TRBV4-1 | CASSQEGGGGREQYF
TRBJ1-1 | - | TRBV6-1 | CASSEPIVNTEAFF
TRBJ2-7 | - | TRBV13 | CASTFQDTYEQYF
TRBJ1-2 | TRBD1 | TRBV9 | CASRATGSYGYTF
TRBJ2-5 | - | TRBV7-9 | CASSRDRTLLETQYF
TRBJ2-7 | TRBD1 | TRBV29-1 | CSVEKSGGSSYEQYF
TRBJ2-1 | TRBD1 | TRBV7-3 | CASSQTGSSYNEQFF
TRBJ2-3 | - | TRBV5-1 | CASSLEIGNTQYF
TRBJ2-7 | - | TRBV10-3 | CAISEPGAGEQYF
TRBJ2-3 | TRBD2 | TRBV29-1 | CSVEELAVTDTQYF
TRBJ1-1 | - | TRBV9 | CASSGGGRSNTEAFF
TRBJ2-5 | TRBD1 | TRBV25-1 | CASSPDRGYQETQYF
TRBJ2-5 | - | TRBV19 | CASSIGGGYQETQYF
TRBJ2-7 | - | TRBV7-9 | CASSLVGEQYF
TRBJ2-2 | - | TRBV4-3 | CASSLIQGTGELFF
TRBJ1-2 | TRBD1 | TRBV28 | CASSSPGTGGLDGYTF
TRBJ2-3 | TRBD1 | TRBV2 | CASSYRDSYTDTQYF
TRBJ2-1 | TRBD1 | TRBV7-3 | CASGTGNYNEQFF
TRBJ2-7 | TRBD2 | TRBV5-6 | CASSLGGRDEQYF
TRBJ1-5 | - | TRBV5-6 | CASSFMTANQPQHF
TRBJ2-4 | - | TRBV7-9 | CASSLGGLVKNIQYF
TRBJ2-7 | - | TRBV28 | CASSLASVEQYF
TRBJ2-1 | - | TRBV2 | CASSESWGNPEQFF
TRBJ2-5 | - | TRBV26 | CASSLGRETQYF
TRBJ2-7 | TRBD2 | TRBV5-4 | CASSPFSGSYEQYF